The present entry profiles one T cell receptor beta chain with its context. This specimen comes from a study of blood T cell repertoires in COVID-19. Data came from immunoSEQ multiplex PCR; TCRdb stores just in-frame clones and leaves some out. The sample shows approximately 220,000 clones, 70% to 90% of them seen only once. V lost 0 bases, J lost 5 bases, and 8 bases lay in between. The germline gives CDR1 SGHKS, CDR2 YYEKEE (reference sequence). The CDR3 covers 13 residues. The TCR was taken from a woman aged 50 to 60 with acute or convalescent COVID-19. The source material was peripheral blood. The rearrangement links TRBV5-5 to TRBJ1-1, with D perhaps matching TRBD1 (5 bases). The CDR3 nucleotides are TGTGCCAGCAGCTTGGGCAGGGTTACTGAAGCTTTCTTT. It specifies CASSLGRVTEAFF.